The T cell receptor beta chain under discussion was sequenced for a study of Ad26.COV2.S vaccination and SARS-CoV-2 variants. Noted treatment: about 20 received Ad26.COV2.S at low or high dose, single or two shots; about 5 received placebo; per-sample allocation not given. After the first vaccine or placebo injection, samples were drawn on day 63. Ad26.COV2.S expressed prefusion-stabilized spike from the original Wuhan strain. CDR3 length: 13 residues. Germline CDR1 and CDR2: LGHNA and YNFKEQ. Trimming left V 3 bases short and J 6 bases short, with 11 bases between. Measured with immunoSEQ multiplex PCR; TCRdb has only the in-frame clones, and not every one. The sample lists approximately 480,000 clones; approximately 90% were seen once.

This chain joins TRBV4-2 and TRBJ1-1; possible D gene TRBD1, 5 bases. Sequenced here: peripheral blood, sampled in a trial of Ad26.COV2.S vaccine versus placebo. The sequence came from a person between 18 and 60 years old who received the Ad26.COV2.S COVID-19 vaccine or a placebo. CDR3 DNA sequence: TGTGCCAGCAGCCAGGGGCGCTTCGCTGAAGCTTTCTTT. Translation: CASSQGRFAEAFF.